This T cell receptor (beta chain) was sequenced for a study of blood T cell repertoires in COVID-19. About the study: Some COVID-19 samples were acute and others convalescent; all came from the United States, Italy and Spain. The analysed material was cDNA or gDNA that came from T cells, B-cell-depleted T cells, or PBMCs.

Data came from immunoSEQ multiplex PCR; TCRdb stores just in-frame clones and leaves some out. The profile shows some 200,000 clones, about 88% of them singletons. In its sample, this clone was seen a few times. The sample carries other DNA sequences with the same CDR3. Input material: peripheral blood. The sequence was obtained from a man in his 70s with acute or convalescent COVID-19.

CDR3 DNA: TGTGCCAGCAGACCCCCAGGGTATGGCTACACCTTC. Protein: CASRPPGYGYTF. The J gene is TRBJ1-2, the V gene TRBV12-3 or TRBV12-4, with D possibly being TRBD1 (5 bases). V lost 6 bases, J lost 5 bases, and 10 bases lay in between. CDR3 length: 12 residues.